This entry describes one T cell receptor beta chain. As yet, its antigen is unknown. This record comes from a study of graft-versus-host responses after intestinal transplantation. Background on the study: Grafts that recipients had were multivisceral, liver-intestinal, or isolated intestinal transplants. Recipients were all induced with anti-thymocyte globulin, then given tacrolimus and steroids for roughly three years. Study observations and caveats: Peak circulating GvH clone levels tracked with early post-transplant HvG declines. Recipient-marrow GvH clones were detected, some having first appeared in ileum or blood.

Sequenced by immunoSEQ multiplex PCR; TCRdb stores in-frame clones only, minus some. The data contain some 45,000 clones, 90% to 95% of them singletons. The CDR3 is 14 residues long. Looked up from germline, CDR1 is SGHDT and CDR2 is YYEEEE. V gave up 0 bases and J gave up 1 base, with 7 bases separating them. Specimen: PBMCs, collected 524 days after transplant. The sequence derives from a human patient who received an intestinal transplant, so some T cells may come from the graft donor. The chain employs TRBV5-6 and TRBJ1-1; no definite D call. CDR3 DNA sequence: TGTGCCAGCAGCTTGGCACTGTGGAACACTGAAGCTTTCTTT. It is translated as CASSLALWNTEAFF.